A selection of T cell receptor beta chains follows, all from one sample in a study of T-cell memory formation after mild COVID-19. TCRdb recomputed calls from the 5' RACE reads with MiXCR, one row per CDR3 protein. The repertoire holds about 110,000 distinct CDR3 sequences, with over 13% as singletons. Sequencing was performed on PBMCs or a T cell subset sorted from them (not recorded which). The receptors derive from a man aged 18-30 years who had mild COVID-19 (a few samples of this study predate the infection). Cell type and time point are not known. Each CDR3 is given with its conserved first and last residue. The order of the fields is clone size, D gene, V gene, J gene, CDR3 DNA, CDR3 protein. A D gene is named only where the DNA matches it firmly. Clone size is not always given. Where it is, it says once, few, many or a class for expanded clones.

few	TRBD1	TRBV7-6	TRBJ1-4	TGTGCCAGCAGCTTTTCGGGGACAGGGGTTGAAAAACTGTTTTTT	CASSFSGTGVEKLFF
-	-	TRBV5-1	TRBJ1-1	TGCGCCAGCAGCTTGCCGGGGGAGAGGACTGAAGCTTTCTTT	CASSLPGERTEAFF
few	-	TRBV7-3	TRBJ2-5	TGTGCCAGCAGCCCCGGAGGGGGGCGAGAGACCCAGTACTTC	CASSPGGGRETQYF
many	TRBD2	TRBV4-1	TRBJ2-2	TGCGCCAGCAGCCAAGGGGGGGGGACCGGGGAGCTGTTTTTT	CASSQGGGTGELFF
few	TRBD1	TRBV11-2	TRBJ1-5	TGTGCCAGCAGCTTAGGTCCGGGACAGGGGATTCATCAGCCCCAGCATTTT	CASSLGPGQGIHQPQHF
medium-sized	-	TRBV6-5	TRBJ1-2	TGTGCCAGCAGTTACTCGACCAGGGGAGGCTACACCTTC	CASSYSTRGGYTF
-	TRBD2	TRBV7-2	TRBJ2-1	TGTGCCAGCAGCTTCCCTAGCGGGGTATCCTACAATGAGCAGTTCTTC	CASSFPSGVSYNEQFF
few	TRBD1	TRBV4-2	TRBJ1-1	TGTGCCAGCAGCCAAGCTGGACAGGAGGTTGTGTACACTGAAGCTTTCTTT	CASSQAGQEVVYTEAFF
many	-	TRBV6-4	TRBJ2-6	TGTGCCAGCAGTGACAGGGTTGGGGCCAACGTCCTGACTTTC	CASSDRVGANVLTF
few	-	TRBV29-1	TRBJ2-7	TGCAGCGGGGCCGGGGGAGTTTCCTACGAGCAGTACTTC	CSGAGGVSYEQYF
-	-	TRBV27	TRBJ1-5	TGTGCCAGCAGTTTATCAAACAGCATAAATCAGCCCCAGCATTTT	CASSLSNSINQPQHF
-	-	TRBV7-8	TRBJ2-1	TGTGCCAGCAGCCCTCATCGGGGCTGGAACCCGAGGGAGCAGTTCTTC	CASSPHRGWNPREQFF
few	-	TRBV4-3	TRBJ2-2	-	CASSQGFTPGSCFF
-	TRBD1	TRBV5-1	TRBJ1-1	TGCGCCAGCAGCTTCGTAGGACAGGCCAACACTGAAGCTTTCTTT	CASSFVGQANTEAFF
-	-	TRBV5-1	TRBJ1-2	TGCGCCAGCAGCTTGGGGCTGGGTACACCCTATGGCTACACCTTC	CASSLGLGTPYGYTF
many	-	TRBV19	TRBJ2-1	TGTGCCAGTAGTTACGGGGTCGGGAATGAGCAGTTCTTC	CASSYGVGNEQFF
many	-	TRBV7-2	TRBJ2-5	TGTGCCAGCAGCCAAGATGGGGGCGCGACCCAGTACTTC	CASSQDGGATQYF
few	-	TRBV6-2/TRBV6-3	TRBJ2-2	TGTGCCAGCAGTCGGACCGGGCCCCAGGCCGGGGAGCTGTTTTTT	CASSRTGPQAGELFF
many	TRBD1	TRBV19	TRBJ1-6	TGTGCCAGTAGTATATACGGGACAGCCACTAATTCACCCCTCCACTTT	CASSIYGTATNSPLHF
-	-	TRBV5-1	TRBJ1-1	TGCGCCAGCAGCGACGGACCCCAAGGGAACACTGAAGCTTTCTTT	CASSDGPQGNTEAFF
few	TRBD2	TRBV5-1	TRBJ2-7	TGCGCCAGCAGCTTGGAACTAGCGGGTTACTCCTACGAGCAGTACTTC	CASSLELAGYSYEQYF
-	TRBD1	TRBV10-3	TRBJ1-1	TGTGCCATCAGTGAGTTATACGGGACAGGGGGCGCGAATACTGAAGCTTTCTTT	CAISELYGTGGANTEAFF
-	TRBD1	TRBV20-1	TRBJ1-6	TGCAGTGCTAGAAATACCGGGACAGAAAATTCACCCCTCCACTTT	CSARNTGTENSPLHF
-	TRBD2	TRBV5-1	TRBJ2-3	TGCGCCAGCAACCTTAGAGGCGGGGGGGCCACAGATACGCAGTATTTT	CASNLRGGGATDTQYF
many	TRBD1	TRBV6-6	TRBJ1-6	TGTGCCAGCAGTACGGACAGGGACCCCTATAATTCACCCCTCCACTTT	CASSTDRDPYNSPLHF
-	-	TRBV6-2/TRBV6-3	TRBJ2-1	TGTGCCAGCAGTTACGATTTGGGGGGCCGGTACAATGAGCAGTTCTTC	CASSYDLGGRYNEQFF
many	TRBD1	TRBV3-1	TRBJ2-7	TGTGCCAGCAGCCCAACCGGGACAGGGTCCTACGAGCAGTACTTC	CASSPTGTGSYEQYF
many	-	TRBV4-1	TRBJ1-1	TGCGCCAGCAGCCAGGCCCTCACGGTCGGGTTGGGCACTGAAGCTTTCTTT	CASSQALTVGLGTEAFF
few	-	TRBV5-5	TRBJ1-1	TGTGCCAGCATAACAGGATCTGAAGCTTTCTTT	CASITGSEAFF
-	TRBD1	TRBV7-9	TRBJ2-1	TGTGCCAGCAGGGACAGGGTTGATGGTGAGCAGTTCTTC	CASRDRVDGEQFF
-	TRBD1	TRBV6-4	TRBJ2-3	TGTGCCAGCAGTGACTCCGAGACAGGGGGAACAGATACGCAGTATTTT	CASSDSETGGTDTQYF
few	TRBD1	TRBV7-8	TRBJ1-1	TGTGCCAGCAGCGCCCAACAGGGGGCCAGGACTGAAGCTTTCTTT	CASSAQQGARTEAFF
few	-	TRBV12-3/TRBV12-4	TRBJ2-1	TGTGCCAGCAGCCCTACTGACGGGGAGCCGAGTGAGCAGTTCTTC	CASSPTDGEPSEQFF
-	-	TRBV12-3/TRBV12-4	TRBJ2-3	TGTGCCAGCAGCCCTACAGGGCTCGCAGATACGCAGTATTTT	CASSPTGLADTQYF
many	-	TRBV7-6	TRBJ1-1	TGTGCCAGCAGCTTTATTGGGCAGGGTGGATCTGAAGCTTTCTTT	CASSFIGQGGSEAFF
few	TRBD2	TRBV6-2/TRBV6-3	TRBJ2-3	TGTGCCAGCAGACTAAGCGGGGGCCCTAGCACAGATACGCAGTATTTT	CASRLSGGPSTDTQYF
few	-	TRBV4-2	TRBJ1-1	TGTGCCAGCAGCCCGGCCATCCCCTCGAGCACTGAAGCTTTCTTT	CASSPAIPSSTEAFF
-	TRBD1	TRBV7-9	TRBJ2-3	TGTGCCAGCAGCGGCGAGGGGGCTGGAGATACGCAGTATTTT	CASSGEGAGDTQYF
-	-	TRBV11-2	TRBJ2-1	TGTGCCAGCAGCCAAGACATCTACAATGAGCAGTTCTTC	CASSQDIYNEQFF
-	-	TRBV11-2	TRBJ1-5	TGTGCCAGCAGCTTTGACCCCAATCAGCCCCAGCATTTT	CASSFDPNQPQHF